The 2 T cell receptor beta chains presented below share a single source sample, sequenced in a study of molecular identifiers for immune sequencing clone quantification. TCRdb used MiXCR to reprocess the PCR reads, holding one entry per CDR3 protein. The sample includes tens of thousands of distinct CDR3 sequences, roughly 17% of them seen just once. Sequencing used naive CD8+ T cells from blood, with Jurkat cell RNA spiked in. The subset here: FACS-sorted CD8+CD4-CCR7+CD45RA+ naive T cells. These receptors originate from a human donor in good health. Some libraries in this study had Jurkat cell RNA spiked in.

The chain is built from TRBV30 and TRBJ2-2; D is possibly TRBD1 or TRBD2 (6 bases each). Trimming left V 5 bases short and J 6 bases short, with 10 bases between. This CDR3 is built from 12 residues. Germline V lookup: CDR1 GTSNPN, CDR2 SVGIG (reference sequence). DNA for the CDR3: TGTGCCTGGGGGGGCGGGGCCGGGGAGCTGTTTTTT. Its protein is CAWGGGAGELFF.

There are many counts of this clonotype. The chain couples TRBV27 to TRBJ2-4, with 8 bases aligning to TRBD1. V gave up 0 bases and J gave up 14 bases; unmatched junction bases: 6. The CDR3 has 13 amino acids. Germline V gene sequence: CDR1 MNHEY, CDR2 SMNVEV (reference sequence). This CDR3 is CASSLSRRGLKYF. The DNA of the CDR3 is TGTGCCAGCAGTTTATCGCGCAGGGGGCTAAAGTACTTC.